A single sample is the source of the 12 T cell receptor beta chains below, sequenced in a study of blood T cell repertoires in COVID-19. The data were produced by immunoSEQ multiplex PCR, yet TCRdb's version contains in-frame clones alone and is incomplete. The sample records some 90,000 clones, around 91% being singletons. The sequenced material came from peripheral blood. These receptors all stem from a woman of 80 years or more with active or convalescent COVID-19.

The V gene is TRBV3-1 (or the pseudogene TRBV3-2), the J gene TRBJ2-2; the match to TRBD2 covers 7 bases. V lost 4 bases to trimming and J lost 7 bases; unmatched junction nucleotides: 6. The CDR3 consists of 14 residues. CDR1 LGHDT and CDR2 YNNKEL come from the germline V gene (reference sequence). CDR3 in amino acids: CASSREGAGGELFF. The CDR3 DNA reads TGTGCCAGCAGCCGGGAGGGAGCGGGCGGGGAGCTGTTTTTT.

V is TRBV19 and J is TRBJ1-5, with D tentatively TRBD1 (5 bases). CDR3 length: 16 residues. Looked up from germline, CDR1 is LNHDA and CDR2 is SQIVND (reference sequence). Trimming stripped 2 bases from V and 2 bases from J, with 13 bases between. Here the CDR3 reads CASSIWRGSGNQPQHF. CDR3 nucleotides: TGTGCCAGTAGTATATGGAGGGGCTCGGGCAATCAGCCCCAGCATTTT.

In DNA form, the CDR3 reads TGTGCCTGGAGTCCTGGGAGCTCCTACAATGAGCAGTTCTTC. Protein product: CAWSPGSSYNEQFF. V gene TRBV30 combines with J gene TRBJ2-1; D is possibly TRBD2 (5 bases). The V gene's germline CDR1 is GTSNPN and CDR2 SVGIG (reference sequence). This CDR3 region has 14 residues. V was shortened by 2 bases and J by 0 bases, with 8 bases between the two germline ends.

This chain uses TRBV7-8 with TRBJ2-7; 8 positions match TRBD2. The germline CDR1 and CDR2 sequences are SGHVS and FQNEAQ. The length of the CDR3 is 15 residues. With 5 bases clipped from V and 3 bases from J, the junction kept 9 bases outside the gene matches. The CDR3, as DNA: TGTGCCAGCAGCCGCCGACTAGCGACTAGCTACGAGCAGTACTTC. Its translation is CASSRRLATSYEQYF.

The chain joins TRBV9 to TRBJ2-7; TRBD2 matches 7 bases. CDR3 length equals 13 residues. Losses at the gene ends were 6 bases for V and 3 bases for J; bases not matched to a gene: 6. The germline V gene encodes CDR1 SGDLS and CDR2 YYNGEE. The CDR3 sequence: CASTGGIGYEQYF. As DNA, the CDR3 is TGTGCCAGCACCGGGGGGATTGGCTACGAGCAGTACTTC. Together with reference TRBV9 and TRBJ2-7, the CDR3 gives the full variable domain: DSGVTQTPKHLITATGQRVTLRCSPRSGDLSVYWYQQSLDQGLQFLIQYYNGEERAKGNILERFSAQQFPDLHSELNLSSLELGDSALYFCASTGGIGYEQYFGPGTRLTVT.

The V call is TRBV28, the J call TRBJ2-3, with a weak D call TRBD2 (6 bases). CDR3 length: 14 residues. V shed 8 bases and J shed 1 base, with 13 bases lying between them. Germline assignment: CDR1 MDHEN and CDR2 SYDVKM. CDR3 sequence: CASVAVPRTDTQYF. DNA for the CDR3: TGTGCCAGCGTAGCGGTTCCACGCACAGATACGCAGTATTTT.

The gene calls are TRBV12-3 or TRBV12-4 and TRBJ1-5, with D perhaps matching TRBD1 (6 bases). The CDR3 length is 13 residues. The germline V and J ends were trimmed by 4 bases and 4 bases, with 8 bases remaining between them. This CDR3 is CASSYRVNQPQHF. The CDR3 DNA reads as TGTGCCAGCAGTTACAGGGTTAATCAGCCCCAGCATTTT.

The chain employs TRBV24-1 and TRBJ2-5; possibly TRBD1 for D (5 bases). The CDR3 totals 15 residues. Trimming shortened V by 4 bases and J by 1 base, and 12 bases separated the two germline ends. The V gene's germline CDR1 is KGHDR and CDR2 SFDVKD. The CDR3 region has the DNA TGTGCCACCAGTGAAACCTCAGGGTCCCAAGAGACCCAGTACTTC. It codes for CATSETSGSQETQYF.

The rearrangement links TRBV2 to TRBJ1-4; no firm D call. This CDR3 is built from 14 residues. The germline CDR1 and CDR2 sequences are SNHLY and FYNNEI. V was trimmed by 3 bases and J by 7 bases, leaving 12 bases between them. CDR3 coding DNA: TGTGCCAGCAGTGATCAGAGGGTCGGTGAAAAACTGTTTTTT. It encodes CASSDQRVGEKLFF.

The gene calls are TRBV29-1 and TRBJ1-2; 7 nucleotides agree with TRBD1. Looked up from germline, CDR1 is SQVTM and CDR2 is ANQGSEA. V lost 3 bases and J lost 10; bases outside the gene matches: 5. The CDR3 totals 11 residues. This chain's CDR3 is CSVEGTEVYTF. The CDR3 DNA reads TGCAGCGTTGAGGGGACAGAAGTCTACACCTTC. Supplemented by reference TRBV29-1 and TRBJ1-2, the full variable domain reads SAVISQKPSRDICQRGTSLTIQCQVDSQVTMMFWYRQQPGQSLTLIATANQGSEATYESGFVIDKFPISRPNLTFSTLTVSNMSPEDSSIYLCSVEGTEVYTFGSGTRLTVV.

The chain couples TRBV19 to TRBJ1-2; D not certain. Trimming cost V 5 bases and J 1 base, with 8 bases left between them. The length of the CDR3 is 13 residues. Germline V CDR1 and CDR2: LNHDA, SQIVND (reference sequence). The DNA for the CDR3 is TGTGCCAGTAGTCCGACTAATAACTATGGCTACACCTTC. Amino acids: CASSPTNNYGYTF. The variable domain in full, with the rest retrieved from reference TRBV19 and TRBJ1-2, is DGGITQSPKYLFRKEGQNVTLSCEQNLNHDAMYWYRQDPGQGLRLIYYSQIVNDFQKGDIAEGYSVSREKKESFPLTVTSAQKNPTAFYLCASSPTNNYGYTFGSGTRLTVV.

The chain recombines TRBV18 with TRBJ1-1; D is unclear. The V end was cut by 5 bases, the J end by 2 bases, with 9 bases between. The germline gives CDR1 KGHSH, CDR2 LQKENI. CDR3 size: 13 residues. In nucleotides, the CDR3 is TGTGCCAGCTCAGAGGGAATAAACACTGAAGCTTTCTTT. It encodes CASSEGINTEAFF. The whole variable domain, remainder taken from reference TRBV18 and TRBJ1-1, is NAGVMQNPRHLVRRRGQEARLRCSPMKGHSHVYWYRQLPEEGLKFMVYLQKENIIDESGMPKERFSAEFPKEGPSILRIQQVVRGDSAAYFCASSEGINTEAFFGQGTRLTVV.